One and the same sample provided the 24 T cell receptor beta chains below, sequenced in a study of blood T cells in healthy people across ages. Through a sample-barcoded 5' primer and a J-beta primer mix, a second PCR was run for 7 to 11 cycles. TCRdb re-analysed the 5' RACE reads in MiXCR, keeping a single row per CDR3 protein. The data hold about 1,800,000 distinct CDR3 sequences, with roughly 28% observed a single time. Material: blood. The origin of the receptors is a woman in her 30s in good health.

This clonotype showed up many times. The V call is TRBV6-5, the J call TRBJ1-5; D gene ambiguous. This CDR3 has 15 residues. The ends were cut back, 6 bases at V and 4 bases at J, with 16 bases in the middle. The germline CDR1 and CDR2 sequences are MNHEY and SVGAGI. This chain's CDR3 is CASRRREDANQPQHF. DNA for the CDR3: TGTGCCAGCAGACGACGGGAGGACGCAAATCAGCCCCAGCATTTT.

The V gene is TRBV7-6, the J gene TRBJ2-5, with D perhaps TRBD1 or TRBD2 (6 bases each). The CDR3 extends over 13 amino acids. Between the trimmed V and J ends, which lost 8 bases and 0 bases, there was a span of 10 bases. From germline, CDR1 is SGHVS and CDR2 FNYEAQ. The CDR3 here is CASSGADQETQYF. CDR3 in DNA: TGTGCCAGCTCGGGGGCGGACCAAGAGACCCAGTACTTC. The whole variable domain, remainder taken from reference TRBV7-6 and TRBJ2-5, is GAGVSQSPRYKVTKRGQDVALRCDPISGHVSLYWYRQALGQGPEFLTYFNYEAQQDKSGLPNDRFSAERPEGSISTLTIQRTEQRDSAMYRCASSGADQETQYFGPGTRLLVL.

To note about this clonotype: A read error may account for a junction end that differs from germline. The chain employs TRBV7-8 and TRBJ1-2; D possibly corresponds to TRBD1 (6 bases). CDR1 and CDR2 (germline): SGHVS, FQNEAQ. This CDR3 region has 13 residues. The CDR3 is CASSPPGGYGDTF. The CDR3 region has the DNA TGTGCCAGCAGCCCGCCGGGGGGCTATGGCGACACCTTC.

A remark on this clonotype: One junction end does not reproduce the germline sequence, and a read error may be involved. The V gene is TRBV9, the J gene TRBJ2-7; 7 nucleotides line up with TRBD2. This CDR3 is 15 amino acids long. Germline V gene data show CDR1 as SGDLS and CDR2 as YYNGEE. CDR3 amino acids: CASNVGAGDPHEQYF. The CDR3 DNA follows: TGTGCCAGCAACGTAGGCGCGGGAGACCCCCACGAGCAGTACTTC.

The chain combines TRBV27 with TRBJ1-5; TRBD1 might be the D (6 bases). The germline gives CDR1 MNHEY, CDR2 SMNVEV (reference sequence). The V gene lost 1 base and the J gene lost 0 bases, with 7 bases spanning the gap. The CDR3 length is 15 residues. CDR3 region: CASSLWGASNQPQHF. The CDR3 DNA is TGTGCCAGCAGTTTATGGGGGGCTAGCAATCAGCCCCAGCATTTT.

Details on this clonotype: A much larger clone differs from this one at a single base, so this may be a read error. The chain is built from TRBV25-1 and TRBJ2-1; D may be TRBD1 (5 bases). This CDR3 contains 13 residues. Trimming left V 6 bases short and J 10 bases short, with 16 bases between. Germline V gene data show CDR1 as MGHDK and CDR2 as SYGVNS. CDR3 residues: CASRPIQGYEQFF. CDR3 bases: TGTGCCAGCAGACCAATCCAGGGCTACGAGCAGTTCTTC.

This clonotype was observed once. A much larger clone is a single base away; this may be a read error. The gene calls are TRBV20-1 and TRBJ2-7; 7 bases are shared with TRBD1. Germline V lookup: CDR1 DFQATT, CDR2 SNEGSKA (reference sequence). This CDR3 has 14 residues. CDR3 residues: CSAIWTGSAYEQCF. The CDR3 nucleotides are TGCAGTGCTATCTGGACAGGCTCGGCATACGAGCAGTGCTTC.

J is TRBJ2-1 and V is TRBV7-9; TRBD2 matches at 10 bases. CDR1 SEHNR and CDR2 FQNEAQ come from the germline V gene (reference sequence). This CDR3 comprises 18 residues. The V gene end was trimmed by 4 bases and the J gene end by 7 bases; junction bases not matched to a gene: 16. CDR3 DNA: TGTGCCAGCAGCTCCGGTCCTAGCGGGGGCCCCCTTGGGAATGAGCAGTTCTTC. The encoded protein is CASSSGPSGGPLGNEQFF.

The CDR3 DNA reads TGCAGTGCTACGGACAGGGGGAACACTAATGAAAAACTGTTTTTT. Protein sequence: CSATDRGNTNEKLFF. The genes are TRBV20-1 and TRBJ1-4, with TRBD1 matching 10 bases. CDR1 and CDR2 (germline): DFQATT, SNEGSKA (reference sequence). J was trimmed by 2 bases and V by 4 bases; bases with no gene match: 4. This CDR3 spans 15 amino acids.

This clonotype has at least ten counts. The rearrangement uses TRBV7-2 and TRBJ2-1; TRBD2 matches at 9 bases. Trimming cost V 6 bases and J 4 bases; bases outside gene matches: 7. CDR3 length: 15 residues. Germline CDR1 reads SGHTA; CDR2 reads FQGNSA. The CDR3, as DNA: TGTGCCAGCAGGTTCGGAGCGGGGGGTTACAATGAGCAGTTCTTC. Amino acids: CASRFGAGGYNEQFF.

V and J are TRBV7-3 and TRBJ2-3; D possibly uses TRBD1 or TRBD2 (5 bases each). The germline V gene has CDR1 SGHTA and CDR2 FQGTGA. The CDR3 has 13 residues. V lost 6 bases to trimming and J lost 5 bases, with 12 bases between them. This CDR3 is CASSRMRGDTQYF. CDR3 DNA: TGTGCCAGCAGTCGGATGAGGGGAGATACGCAGTATTTT.

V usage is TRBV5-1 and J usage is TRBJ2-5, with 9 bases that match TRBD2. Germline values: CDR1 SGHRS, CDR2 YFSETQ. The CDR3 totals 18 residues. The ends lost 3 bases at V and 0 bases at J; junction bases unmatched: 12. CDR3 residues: CASSWAGSSGTYQETQYF. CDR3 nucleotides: TGCGCCAGCAGCTGGGCCGGGTCTAGCGGGACGTACCAAGAGACCCAGTACTTC.

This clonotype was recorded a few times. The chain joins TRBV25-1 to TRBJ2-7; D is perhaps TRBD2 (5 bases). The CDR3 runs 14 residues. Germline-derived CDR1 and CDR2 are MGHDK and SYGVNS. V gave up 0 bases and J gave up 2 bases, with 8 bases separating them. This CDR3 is CASSEYEGPYEQYF. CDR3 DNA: TGTGCCAGCAGTGAATATGAGGGTCCCTACGAGCAGTACTTC.

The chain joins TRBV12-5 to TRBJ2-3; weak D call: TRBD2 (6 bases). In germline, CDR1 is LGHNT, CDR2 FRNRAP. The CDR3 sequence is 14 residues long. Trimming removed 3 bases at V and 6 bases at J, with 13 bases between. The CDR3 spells CASGFPPGDDTQYF. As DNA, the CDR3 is TGTGCTAGTGGTTTCCCTCCGGGGGATGATACGCAGTATTTT.

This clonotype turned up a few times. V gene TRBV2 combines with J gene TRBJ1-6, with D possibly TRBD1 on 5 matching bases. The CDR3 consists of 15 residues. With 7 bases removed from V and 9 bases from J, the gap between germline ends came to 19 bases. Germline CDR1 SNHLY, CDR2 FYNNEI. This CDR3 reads CASKESQVPGSPLHF. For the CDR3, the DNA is TGTGCCAGCAAAGAATCACAGGTGCCCGGTTCACCCCTCCACTTT.

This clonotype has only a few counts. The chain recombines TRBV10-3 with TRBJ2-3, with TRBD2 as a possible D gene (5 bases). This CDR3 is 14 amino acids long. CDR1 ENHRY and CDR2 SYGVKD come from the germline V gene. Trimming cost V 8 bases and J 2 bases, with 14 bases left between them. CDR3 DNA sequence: TGTGCCATCTCCGAGGACTCGTACACAGATACGCAGTATTTT. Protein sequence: CAISEDSYTDTQYF.

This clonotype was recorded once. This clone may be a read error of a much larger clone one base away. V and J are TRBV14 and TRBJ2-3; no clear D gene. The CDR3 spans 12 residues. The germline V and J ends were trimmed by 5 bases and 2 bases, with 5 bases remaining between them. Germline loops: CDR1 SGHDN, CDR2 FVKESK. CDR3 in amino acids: CASSNNTDTQYF. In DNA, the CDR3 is TGTGCCAGCAGCAATAACACAGATACGCAGTATTTT.

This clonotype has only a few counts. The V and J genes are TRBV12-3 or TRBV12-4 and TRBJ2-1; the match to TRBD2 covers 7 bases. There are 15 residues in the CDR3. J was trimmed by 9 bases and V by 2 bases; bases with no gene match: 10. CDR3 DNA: TGTGCCAGCAGTTTAAGGCTAGCGGTGGGGGGTGAGCAGTTCTTC. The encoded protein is CASSLRLAVGGEQFF.

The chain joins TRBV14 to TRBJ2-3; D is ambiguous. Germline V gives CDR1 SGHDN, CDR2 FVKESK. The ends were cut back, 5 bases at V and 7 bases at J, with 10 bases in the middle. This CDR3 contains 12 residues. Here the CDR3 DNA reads TGTGCCAGCAGCATCCTTCCAAATACGCAGTATTTT. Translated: CASSILPNTQYF.

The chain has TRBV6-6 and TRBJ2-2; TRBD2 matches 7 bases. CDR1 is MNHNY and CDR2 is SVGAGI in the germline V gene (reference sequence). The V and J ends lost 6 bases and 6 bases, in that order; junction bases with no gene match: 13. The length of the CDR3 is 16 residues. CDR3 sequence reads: CASRDSPGLSAGELFF. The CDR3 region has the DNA TGTGCCAGCAGAGACAGCCCGGGACTATCGGCCGGGGAGCTGTTTTTT.

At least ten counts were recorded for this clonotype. As DNA, the CDR3 is TGTGCCACCGCTGGCAGAGGGAACTATGGCTACACCTTC. Translating it yields CATAGRGNYGYTF. The rearrangement uses TRBV6-5 and TRBJ1-2; D remains unclear. The germline CDR1 and CDR2 sequences are MNHEY and SVGAGI. Deletions cut 10 bases from V and 2 bases from J, with 14 bases between. The CDR3 totals 13 residues.

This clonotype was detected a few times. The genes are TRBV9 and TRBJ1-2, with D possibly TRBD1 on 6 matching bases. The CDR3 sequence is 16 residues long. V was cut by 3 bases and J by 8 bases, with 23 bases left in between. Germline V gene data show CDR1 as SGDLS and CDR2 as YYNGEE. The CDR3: CASSAPGGEGSEGYTF. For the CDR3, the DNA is TGTGCCAGCAGCGCTCCCGGGGGCGAGGGTTCAGAGGGCTACACCTTC.

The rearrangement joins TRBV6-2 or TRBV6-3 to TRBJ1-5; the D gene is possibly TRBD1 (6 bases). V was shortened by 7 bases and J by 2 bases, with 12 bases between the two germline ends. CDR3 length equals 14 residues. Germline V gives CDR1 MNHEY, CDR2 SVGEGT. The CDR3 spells CASNQRQGNQPQHF. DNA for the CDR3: TGTGCCAGCAATCAAAGACAGGGCAATCAGCCCCAGCATTTT.

The CDR3 DNA reads TGTGCCAGCAGTGAATTGGGCTTAAACCAAGAGACCCAGTACTTC. Translating gives CASSELGLNQETQYF. This chain connects TRBV2 to TRBJ2-5; no reliable D call. Per the germline V gene, CDR1 is SNHLY and CDR2 is FYNNEI. Trimming left V 2 bases short and J 0 bases short, with 10 bases between. This CDR3 is 15 amino acids long. Supplemented by reference TRBV2 and TRBJ2-5, the full variable domain reads EPEVTQTPSHQVTQMGQEVILRCVPISNHLYFYWYRQILGQKVEFLVSFYNNEISEKSEIFDDQFSVERPDGSNFTLKIRSTKLEDSAMYFCASSELGLNQETQYFGPGTRLLVL.